Sequencing of this T cell receptor beta chain was carried out in a study of early T cells in non-severe SARS-CoV-2 infection. Study background: Bulk RNA from unsorted whole blood was sequenced; chains were unpaired.

The CDR3 covers 12 residues. The V and J ends lost 6 bases and 14 bases, in that order; junction bases with no gene match: 9. The protocol attached unique molecular identifiers to individual cDNA molecules. TCRdb called the 5' RACE reads again in MiXCR, with one record for every CDR3 protein. The sample contains some 70,000 distinct CDR3 sequences, approximately 9.1% of which appear only once. This clonotype was seen more than once but under ten times. Its antigen is still unknown. Study-level points and caveats: Using VDJdb, the matching emphasized anti-spike CD8 responses while missing private and CD4 specificities.

Sequencing was carried out using whole blood. The chain joins TRBV12-3 or TRBV12-4 to TRBJ1-4; TRBD1 matches 7 bases. This sequence originates from an adult who was a healthcare worker with PCR-confirmed SARS-CoV-2 infection or an uninfected control (not recorded which). CDR3 loop: CASSPRGRGLFF. DNA for the CDR3: TGTGCCAGCAGCCCGAGGGGGCGCGGGCTGTTTTTT.